This T cell receptor beta chain originates from a study of shared clonotypes between healthy human individuals. Generated by immunoSEQ multiplex PCR, the TCRdb table keeps only in-frame clones and is missing some. This table has roughly 1,800,000 clones, about 95% appearing once. The V gene lost 1 base and the J gene lost 0 bases, with 10 bases spanning the gap. The CDR3 length is 15 residues. Germline CDR1 reads LNHDA; CDR2 reads SQIVND (reference sequence). CD45RO negativity and positive selection for CCR7 defined naive CD8 cells, a population that excluded terminally differentiated effector memory CD45RA+ cells.

This chain links TRBV19 with TRBJ2-7; D might be TRBD1 (6 bases). The sequenced material came from naive CD8+ T cells sorted from blood. The sequence was obtained from a man aged 18-30 years in good health. For the CDR3, the DNA is TGTGCCAGTAGTATAGGTCCGGGACACTCCTACGAGCAGTACTTC. Translated: CASSIGPGHSYEQYF. The full variable domain, with the rest looked up from reference TRBV19 and TRBJ2-7, is DGGITQSPKYLFRKEGQNVTLSCEQNLNHDAMYWYRQDPGQGLRLIYYSQIVNDFQKGDIAEGYSVSREKKESFPLTVTSAQKNPTAFYLCASSIGPGHSYEQYFGPGTRLTVT.